This paragraph reports one TCR beta chain. Its antigen is unidentified. This CDR3 has 16 amino acids. V was clipped by 2 bases and J by 0 bases, with 11 bases between them. The data belong to a study of response to subunit inactivated influenza vaccine. Broader study findings: A suggestion made by the authors is that each seasonal influenza vaccination recruits few new T cells.

One entry per CDR3 protein results from TCRdb running MiXCR on the RT-PCR reads. The sample has roughly 650,000 distinct CDR3 sequences, 13% to 15% seen once. The source is a man aged 50 to 60 who received an inactivated influenza vaccine. The chain has TRBV12-3 or TRBV12-4 and TRBJ1-5, with a possible D match to TRBD1 (5 bases). Sequences were derived from PBMCs from blood, sampled 14 days before vaccination. CDR3 DNA sequence: TGTGCCAGCAGTTTAACGCCAGGGAGTAGCAATCAGCCCCAGCATTTT. Encoded protein: CASSLTPGSSNQPQHF.